The 13 T cell receptor beta chains below were found in one sample sequenced in a study of blood T cell repertoires in COVID-19. Sequencing was performed with immunoSEQ multiplex PCR; in TCRdb, only in-frame clones are kept and a portion is missing. Of under 200,000 clones in the sample, about nine tenths were seen once. Sequenced material: peripheral blood. These receptors were taken from a man aged 70-80 years with active or convalescent COVID-19.

The genes are TRBV28 and TRBJ1-5; 9 nucleotides match TRBD1. This CDR3 spans 15 amino acids. CDR1 is MDHEN, CDR2 SYDVKM, per germline. V lost 10 bases to trimming and J lost 4 bases; unmatched junction nucleotides: 11. The CDR3: CATGGPGQGNQPQHF. As DNA, the CDR3 is TGTGCCACCGGGGGGCCGGGACAGGGAAATCAGCCCCAGCATTTT.

The V and J genes are TRBV5-5 and TRBJ2-2, with 9 bases aligning to TRBD1. The CDR3 length is 17 residues. V dropped 0 bases and J dropped 5; count of bases not matched to a gene: 8. The germline V gene has CDR1 SGHKS and CDR2 YYEKEE (reference sequence). CDR3 coding DNA: TGTGCCAGCAGCTTGGCGAGGACAGGGGTAGAAACCGGGGAGCTGTTTTTT. This sequence encodes CASSLARTGVETGELFF.

The V gene is TRBV27, the J gene TRBJ2-5, with TRBD2 matching 11 bases. With V trimmed by 6 bases and J by 6 bases, 9 bases remained unmatched. This CDR3 spans 15 amino acids. The germline CDR1 and CDR2 sequences are MNHEY and SMNVEV (reference sequence). The CDR3 coding sequence is TGTGCCAGCAGGGCTAGCGGGGGGCCGTGGCAGACCCAGTACTTC. Its translation is CASRASGGPWQTQYF.

The rearrangement joins TRBV7-9 to TRBJ2-7; D may be TRBD1 (5 bases). CDR3 length equals 15 residues. CDR1 is SEHNR and CDR2 is FQNEAQ in the germline V gene (reference sequence). Deletions cut 5 bases from V and 7 bases from J, with 21 bases between. CDR3: CASSPGSPTFGEQYF. CDR3 in DNA: TGTGCCAGCAGCCCAGGGTCCCCTACTTTTGGTGAGCAGTACTTC.

V and J are TRBV27 and TRBJ2-4; 9 nucleotides agree with TRBD1. Germline loops: CDR1 MNHEY, CDR2 SMNVEV (reference sequence). The trim removed 8 bases at V and 7 bases at J, leaving 6 bases unmatched. The CDR3 is 13 amino acids. The DNA for the CDR3 is TGTGCCAGCGGGGGACAGGGAGTGAACATTCAGTACTTC. Its translation: CASGGQGVNIQYF.

The chain uses TRBV27 and TRBJ2-3, with D perhaps matching TRBD2 (7 bases). The V and J ends lost 1 base and 7 bases respectively, with 39 bases between them. The V gene's germline CDR1 is MNHEY and CDR2 SMNVEV (reference sequence). This CDR3 region has 23 residues. The CDR3 here is CASSLLGGGVRRESVSIRNTQYF. CDR3 nucleotide sequence: TGTGCCAGCAGTTTATTAGGGGGGGGTGTTCGGCGGGAGTCGGTTTCAATCAGAAATACGCAGTATTTT.

The chain couples TRBV6-6 to TRBJ2-1, with D unresolved. This CDR3 is 13 amino acids long. Trimming left V 6 bases short and J 6 bases short, with 12 bases between. In germline, CDR1 is MNHNY, CDR2 SVGAGI (reference sequence). In DNA, the CDR3 is TGTGCCAGCAGGAGTTACGTTACCAATGAGCAGTTCTTC. Protein sequence: CASRSYVTNEQFF.

The V and J genes are TRBV27 and TRBJ2-7; 7 bases line up with TRBD1. The CDR3 consists of 13 residues. V dropped 2 bases and J dropped 7; count of bases not matched to a gene: 5. Germline assignment: CDR1 MNHEY and CDR2 SMNVEV (reference sequence). The CDR3 here is CASSLGAGGEQYF. The CDR3 DNA sequence: TGTGCCAGCAGTTTAGGGGCAGGGGGTGAGCAGTACTTC.

The chain is built from TRBV28 and TRBJ2-7, with 13 bases identical to TRBD2. The germline gives CDR1 MDHEN, CDR2 SYDVKM. The V segment lost 6 bases and the J segment 2 bases; nucleotides outside the gene matches: 13. The CDR3 contains 18 residues. The CDR3 spells CASRGRGLAGLLTYEQYF. For the CDR3, the DNA is TGTGCCAGCAGGGGCCGGGGACTAGCGGGACTACTTACCTACGAGCAGTACTTC.

About this clone itself: Its ends do not fully match the called genes, so a read error is possible. V gene TRBV15 combines with J gene TRBJ2-1, with D maybe TRBD1 (5 bases). The CDR3 is 15 residues long. The germline gives CDR1 LNHNV, CDR2 YYDKDF (reference sequence). CDR3 amino acids: CAASSRLGRNNEQFF. For the CDR3, the DNA is TGTGCCGCCAGCAGCCGGTTGGGGCGGAACAATGAGCAGTTCTTC.

This clone was seen only once. This chain joins TRBV10-3 and TRBJ2-3, with TRBD1 matching 11 bases. This CDR3 is 18 amino acids long. The V segment lost 4 bases and the J segment 5 bases; nucleotides outside the gene matches: 14. Germline V gene sequence: CDR1 ENHRY, CDR2 SYGVKD. Here the CDR3 DNA reads TGTGCCATCAGTGGGGGCAGGACAGGGGGCCCCGCGTTAGATACGCAGTATTTT. As protein: CAISGGRTGGPALDTQYF.

V gene TRBV6-5 combines with J gene TRBJ1-2, with 9 bases identical to TRBD1. This CDR3 is built from 14 residues. Germline-derived CDR1 and CDR2 are MNHEY and SVGAGI. V lost 7 bases and J lost 4; bases outside the gene matches: 7. DNA of the CDR3: TGTGCCAGCAAGAAGACAGGGGGTAGCTATGGCTACACCTTC. This sequence encodes CASKKTGGSYGYTF.

The chain is built from TRBV6-5 and TRBJ2-3; D unresolved. The V end was cut by 10 bases, the J end by 2 bases, with 16 bases between. Per germline, CDR1 MNHEY and CDR2 SVGAGI. This CDR3 contains 14 residues. CDR3 in DNA: TGTGCCATCAGACCTGTACATCTCACAGATACGCAGTATTTT. Translated, it gives CAIRPVHLTDTQYF.